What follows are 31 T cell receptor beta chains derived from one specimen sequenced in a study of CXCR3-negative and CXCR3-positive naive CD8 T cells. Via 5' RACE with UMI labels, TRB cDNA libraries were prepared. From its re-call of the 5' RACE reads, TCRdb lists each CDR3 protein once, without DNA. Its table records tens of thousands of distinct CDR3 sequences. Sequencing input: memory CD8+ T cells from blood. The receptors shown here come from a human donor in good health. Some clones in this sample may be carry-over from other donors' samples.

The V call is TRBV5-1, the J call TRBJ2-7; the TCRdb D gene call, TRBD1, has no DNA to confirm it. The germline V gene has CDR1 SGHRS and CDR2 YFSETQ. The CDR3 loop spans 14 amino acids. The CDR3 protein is CASSSGTDTYEQYF.

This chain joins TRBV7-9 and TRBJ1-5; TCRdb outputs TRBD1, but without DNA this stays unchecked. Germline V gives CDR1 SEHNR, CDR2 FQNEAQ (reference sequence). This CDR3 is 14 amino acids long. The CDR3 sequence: CASSGEGLDQPQHF.

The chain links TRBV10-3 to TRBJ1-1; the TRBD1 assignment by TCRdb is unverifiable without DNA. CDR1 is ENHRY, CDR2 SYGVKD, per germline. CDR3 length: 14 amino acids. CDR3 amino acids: CAISGAGTGTEAFF.

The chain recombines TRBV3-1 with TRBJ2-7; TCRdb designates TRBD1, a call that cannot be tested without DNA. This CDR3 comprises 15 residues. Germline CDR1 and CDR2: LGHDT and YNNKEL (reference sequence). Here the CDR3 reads CASSQDLDSTYEQYF.

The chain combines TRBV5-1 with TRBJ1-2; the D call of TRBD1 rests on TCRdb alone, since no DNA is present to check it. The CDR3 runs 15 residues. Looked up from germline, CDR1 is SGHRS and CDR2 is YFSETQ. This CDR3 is CASSPGGPANYGYTF. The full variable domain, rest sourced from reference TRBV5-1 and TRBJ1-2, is KAGVTQTPRYLIKTRGQQVTLSCSPISGHRSVSWYQQTPGQGLQFLFEYFSETQRNKGNFPGRFSGRQFSNSRSEMNVSTLELGDSALYLCASSPGGPANYGYTFGSGTRLTVV.

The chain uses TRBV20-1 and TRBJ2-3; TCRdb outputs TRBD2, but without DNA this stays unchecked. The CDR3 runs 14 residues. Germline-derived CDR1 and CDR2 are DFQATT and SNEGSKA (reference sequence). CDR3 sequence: CSASSPRAKDTQYF.

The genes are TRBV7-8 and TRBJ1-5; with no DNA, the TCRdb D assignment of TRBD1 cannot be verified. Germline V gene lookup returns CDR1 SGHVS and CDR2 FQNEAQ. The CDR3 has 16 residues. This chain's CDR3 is CASSPTQGYSNQPQHF.

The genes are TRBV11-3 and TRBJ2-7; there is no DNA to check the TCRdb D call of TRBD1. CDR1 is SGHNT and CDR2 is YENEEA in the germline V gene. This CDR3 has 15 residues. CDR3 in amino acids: CASSSRGTGAYEQYF.

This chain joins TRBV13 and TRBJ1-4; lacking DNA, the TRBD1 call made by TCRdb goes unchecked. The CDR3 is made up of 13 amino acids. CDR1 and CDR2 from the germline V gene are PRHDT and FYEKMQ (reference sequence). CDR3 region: CASQQGGDEKLFF.

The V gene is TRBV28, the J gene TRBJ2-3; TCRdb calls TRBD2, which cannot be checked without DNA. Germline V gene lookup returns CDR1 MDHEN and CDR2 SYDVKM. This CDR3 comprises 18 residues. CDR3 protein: CASSFPRTSGRSPDTQYF.

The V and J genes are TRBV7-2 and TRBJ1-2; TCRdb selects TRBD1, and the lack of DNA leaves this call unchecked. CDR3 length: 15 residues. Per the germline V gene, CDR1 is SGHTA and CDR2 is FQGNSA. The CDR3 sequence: CASSPGSSNRNGYTF.

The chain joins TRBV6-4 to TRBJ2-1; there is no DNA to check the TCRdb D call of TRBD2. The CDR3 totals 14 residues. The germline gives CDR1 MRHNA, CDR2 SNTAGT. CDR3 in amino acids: CASSVGTSNNEQFF.

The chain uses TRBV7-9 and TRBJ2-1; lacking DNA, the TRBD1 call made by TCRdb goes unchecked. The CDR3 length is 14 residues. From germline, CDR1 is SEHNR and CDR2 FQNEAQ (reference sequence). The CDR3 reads CASSFSTGGNEQFF.

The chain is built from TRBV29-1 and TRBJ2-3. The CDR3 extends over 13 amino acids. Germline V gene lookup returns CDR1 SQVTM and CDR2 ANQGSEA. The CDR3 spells CSVIDLSTDTQYF.

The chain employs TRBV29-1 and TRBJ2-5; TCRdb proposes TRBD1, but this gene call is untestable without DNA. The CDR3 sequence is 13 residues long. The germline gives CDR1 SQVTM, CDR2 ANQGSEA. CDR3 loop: CSVAGQNQKTQYF.

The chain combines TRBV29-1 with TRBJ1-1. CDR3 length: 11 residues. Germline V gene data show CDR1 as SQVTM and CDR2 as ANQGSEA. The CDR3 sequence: CSVEANTEAFF.

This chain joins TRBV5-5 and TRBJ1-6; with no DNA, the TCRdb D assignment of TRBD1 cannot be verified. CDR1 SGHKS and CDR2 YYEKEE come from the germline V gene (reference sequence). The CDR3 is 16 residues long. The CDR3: CASSGRDNPYNSPLHF.

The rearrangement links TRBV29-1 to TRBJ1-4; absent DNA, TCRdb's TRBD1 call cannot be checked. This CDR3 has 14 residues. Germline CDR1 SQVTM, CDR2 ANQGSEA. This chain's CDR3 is CSAADRATNEKLFF.

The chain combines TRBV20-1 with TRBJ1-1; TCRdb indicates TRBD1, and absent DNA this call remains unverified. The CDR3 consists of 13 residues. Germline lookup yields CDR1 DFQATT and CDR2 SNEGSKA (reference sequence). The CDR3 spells CSARETGDTEAFF.

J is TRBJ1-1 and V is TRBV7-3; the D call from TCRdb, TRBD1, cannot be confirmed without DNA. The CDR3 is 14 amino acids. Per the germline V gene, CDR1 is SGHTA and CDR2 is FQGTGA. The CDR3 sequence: CASSPYPGGTEAFF.

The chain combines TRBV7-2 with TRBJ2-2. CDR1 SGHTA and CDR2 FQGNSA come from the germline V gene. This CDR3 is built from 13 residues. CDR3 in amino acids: CASSLKPSWELFF. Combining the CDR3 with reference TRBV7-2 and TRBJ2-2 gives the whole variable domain GAGVSQSPSNKVTEKGKDVELRCDPISGHTALYWYRQSLGQGLEFLIYFQGNSAPDKSGLPSDRFSAERTGGSVSTLTIQRTQQEDSAVYLCASSLKPSWELFFGEGSRLTVL.

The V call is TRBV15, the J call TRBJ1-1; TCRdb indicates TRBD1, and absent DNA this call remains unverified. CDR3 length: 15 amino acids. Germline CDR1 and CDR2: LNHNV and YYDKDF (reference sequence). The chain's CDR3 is CATSERQGFRTEAFF.

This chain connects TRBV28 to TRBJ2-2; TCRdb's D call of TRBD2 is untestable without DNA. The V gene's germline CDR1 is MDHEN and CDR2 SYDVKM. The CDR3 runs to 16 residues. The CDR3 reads CASSLKAGGLGGELFF.

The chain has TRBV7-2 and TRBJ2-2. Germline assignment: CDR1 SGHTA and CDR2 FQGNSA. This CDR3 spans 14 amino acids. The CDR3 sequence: CASSSSYDTGELFF.

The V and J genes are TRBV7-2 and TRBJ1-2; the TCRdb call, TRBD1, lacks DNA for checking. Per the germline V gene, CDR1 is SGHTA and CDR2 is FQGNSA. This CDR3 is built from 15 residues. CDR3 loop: CASSFPTESYYGYTF.

The CDR3 reads CASSPNSDSSGETQYF. V and J are TRBV6-5 and TRBJ2-5; lacking DNA, the TRBD1 call made by TCRdb goes unchecked. This CDR3 has 16 residues. Looked up from germline, CDR1 is MNHEY and CDR2 is SVGAGI.

The CDR3 sequence is CAGQGQANTGELFF. The rearrangement joins TRBV2 to TRBJ2-2; TCRdb indicates TRBD1, and absent DNA this call remains unverified. From germline, CDR1 is SNHLY and CDR2 FYNNEI. The CDR3 consists of 14 residues.

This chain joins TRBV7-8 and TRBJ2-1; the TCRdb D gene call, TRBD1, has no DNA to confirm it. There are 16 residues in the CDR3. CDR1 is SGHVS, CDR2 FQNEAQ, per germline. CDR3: CASSTRGIGGYNEQFF.

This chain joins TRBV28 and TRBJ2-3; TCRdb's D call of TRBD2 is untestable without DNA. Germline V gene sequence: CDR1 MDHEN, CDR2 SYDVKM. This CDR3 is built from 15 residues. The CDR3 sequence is CASSVPADSTDTQYF.

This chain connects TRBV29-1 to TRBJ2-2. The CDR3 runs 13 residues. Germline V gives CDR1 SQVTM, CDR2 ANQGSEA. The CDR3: CSVDGQNTGELFF.

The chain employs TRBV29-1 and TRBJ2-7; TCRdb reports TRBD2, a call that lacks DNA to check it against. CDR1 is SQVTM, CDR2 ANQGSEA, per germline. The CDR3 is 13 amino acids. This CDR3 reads CSVVKAGRNEQYF.